One and the same sample provided the 4 T cell receptor beta chains below, sequenced in a study of cytomegalovirus exposure and HLA in healthy donors (dated by TCRdb to 2016 to 2017). Libraries were constructed by the immunoSEQ multiplex PCR assay. The multiplex PCR relied on a mix of 60 forward primers for TCR Vbeta segments and 13 reverse primers for TCR Jbeta segments. This immuneACCESS table, as held by TCRdb, lists in-frame sequences with V and J called but not all clones. Of the missing ones, under half trace to an unresolved V gene in checked studies; the others have no known cause. This sample lists approximately 110,000 clones; more than 75% were detected once. Over 10% of the sample goes to the ten largest clones. Source material: PBMCs. Receptor source: a woman aged 55-70 years in good health and CMV-seropositive.

V usage is TRBV7-2 and J usage is TRBJ2-7, with TRBD2 identical over 7 bases. The V gene's germline CDR1 is SGHTA and CDR2 FQGNSA. J was trimmed by 3 bases and V by 7 bases; bases with no gene match: 6. This CDR3 is 13 amino acids long. CDR3 sequence (DNA): TGTGCCAGCAACACCAGGACTAGCTACGAGCAGTACTTC. This translates into CASNTRTSYEQYF.

This sequence joins TRBV6-1 and TRBJ2-2, with 7 nucleotides matching TRBD1. The germline CDR1 and CDR2 sequences are MNHNS and SASEGT. The CDR3 loop spans 15 amino acids. Trimming took 2 bases from V and 5 from J; bases not matched to a gene: 5. CDR3 sequence (DNA): TGTGCCAGCAGTGAACCCGGGACAGCTACCGGGGAGCTGTTTTTT. Its translation: CASSEPGTATGELFF.

The V and J genes are TRBV5-1 and TRBJ2-3; maybe TRBD1 (6 bases). Between the trimmed V and J ends, which lost 4 bases and 2 bases, there was a span of 14 bases. There are 15 residues in the CDR3. Germline loops: CDR1 SGHRS, CDR2 YFSETQ. CDR3 amino acids: CASSRIQGHTDTQYF. CDR3 in DNA: TGCGCCAGCAGCAGAATACAGGGCCACACAGATACGCAGTATTTT.

The rearrangement uses TRBV7-9 and TRBJ2-7; no clear D gene. The CDR3 has 17 amino acids. Per germline, CDR1 SEHNR and CDR2 FQNEAQ (reference sequence). Trimming cost V 5 bases and J 0 bases, with 20 bases left between them. The DNA for the CDR3 is TGTGCCAGCAGCCATTGGCCACCGGGTCCCGCCTCCTACGAGCAGTACTTC. Its protein product is CASSHWPPGPASYEQYF.